This T cell receptor (beta chain) was observed in a study of PD-L1 blockade in urothelial cancer. About the research overall: Atezolizumab, begun by patients in about 2014, was given at 1,200 mg intravenously every 3 weeks. Male patients with bladder-origin urothelial cancer numbered about 90% of the roughly 29. Samples came from 3 weeks, at the second dose, and 6 weeks into treatment. Each blood sample yielded a median of about 140,000 T cells.

As to time point: pretreatment peripheral blood. Some clones are missing from TCRdb's copy, which holds only in-frame ones; the method was immunoSEQ multiplex PCR. The sample yields about 51,000 clones, around 83% seen once. The source of this sequence is a man in his 60s with urothelial cancer. Material: PBMCs, obtained around atezolizumab (anti-PD-L1) treatment.

The CDR3 coding sequence is TGTGCCAGCAGCTTAGGCCTGGGACAGGGTAACGCAGATACGCAGTATTTT. It yields the protein CASSLGLGQGNADTQYF. V and J are TRBV7-9 and TRBJ2-3; TRBD1 matches 9 bases. The junction had 9 bases not matched to a gene; V was cut back by 1 base and J by 4 bases. There are 17 residues in the CDR3. Looked up from germline, CDR1 is SEHNR and CDR2 is FQNEAQ (reference sequence).